This entry features one T cell receptor (beta chain) sequence. Its antigen is unknown. No base-level quality is on record; no much larger clone is a single base apart. RNA from unsorted whole blood was extracted with TRIzol reagent, and germline DNA was obtained with the DNeasy Blood & Tissue kit. At the time of sampling, the patients were treatment-naive and had chronic HBV infection. Before surgery, approximately 3.7 milliliters of peripheral blood were drawn into K2EDTA tubes. This specimen comes from a study of tumor-infiltrating lymphocytes in primary liver carcinoma (dated by TCRdb to about 2017). Background for the entire study: Between late 2015 and March 2016, roughly five patients in China with histopathologically diagnosed primary liver carcinoma had their tumors surgically resected. Of the five patients (three men and two women, aged 30 to 69 years), four had hepatocellular carcinoma and one had combined HCC and intrahepatic cholangiocarcinoma. Tumors of the five patients were stage T1-T3 N0M0 with maximum diameters of roughly 4.2 to 10 cm. Samples yielded roughly 3.5 to 8 million productive TCRbeta reads; read depth did not differ significantly between tissue types. The study combined TCRbeta repertoire sequencing, expression microarrays and whole-exome sequencing across five regions of each liver tumor, with adjacent normal tissue and blood. A total of some 35 specimens from 5 patients went through TCRbeta repertoire sequencing, namely 25 tumor regions, 5 adjacent noncancerous liver tissues and 5 peripheral blood samples. Repertoires from technical replicates were highly reproducible, with mean shared-clone rates near 0.89 and correlation coefficients above 0.98. What the work shows at the level of the full study, not this receptor alone: The top 250 clones accounted for a significantly greater share of the repertoire in tumors than in blood (p = 0.039). With just four or five patients in the study, the authors point out that the findings should be validated in a larger study. Comparison of CD4+ and CD8+ T cell repertoires was precluded by the use of bulk unsorted samples. Pairs of tumor regions showed greater repertoire overlap (mean roughly 35%) than tumor-adjacent pairs (17%) or tumor-blood pairs (roughly 15%), which is consistent with antigen-driven expansion. Only the TCR beta chain was sequenced, which likely underestimates true repertoire diversity because unpaired alpha chains were not captured.

Starting from around 500 ng total RNA, TCRbeta-specific cDNA was produced by reverse transcription with a constant-region primer and ProtoScript II reverse transcriptase. The TCRbeta libraries were prepared through three rounds of nested multiplex PCR following a slightly modified ARM-PCR procedure. Multiplex TRBV1-TRBV30 forward primers and a Cbeta reverse primer were used in the first two PCR rounds, each of which was run for around 9 cycles. Sample barcodes and Illumina adapters were added in a final 25-cycle PCR with Deep VentR polymerase. Before sequencing, amplicons between 200 and 500 bp were purified from gel using a QIAquick gel extraction kit. An Illumina HiSeq 2500 was used to sequence the TCRbeta amplicons with 250-bp paired-end reads. The authors processed their data as follows. Quality trimming of reads was performed with Trimmomatic v0.33, and paired reads were merged with FLASH v1.2.11 so that full CDR3 sequences could be recovered. V, D and J germline segments were assigned to the rearranged TCRbeta sequences using MiGEC v1.2.1b. Clonotype statistics and Shannon-Wiener diversity indices were computed with VDJtools v1.0.0. Except for diversity analysis, only the 250 most abundant clonotypes of each sample were used in subsequent analyses to reduce sampling bias. TCRdb passed the public sequencing reads through fastp at Q25 and MiXCR, retaining productive beta sequences. Each CDR3 protein gets just one entry, which takes the most common genes and DNA from the rows behind it. The V and J calls here are based on TCRdb, not the publication. The sample profile shows around 330,000 distinct CDR3 sequences; around 50% of them were found once. The top ten hold more than 15% of the sample.

For CDR1 and CDR2, the germline V gene lists MDHEN and SYDVKM. The CDR3 runs 18 amino acids, cysteine and phenylalanine included. Only the CDR3 portion is preserved as DNA: 54 bases, with reading frame beginning at the first base. V sheds 4 bases and J sheds 1 base, leaving 22 bases between their ends. The sample consisted of peripheral blood. The sequence came from a woman aged 25 to 39 with primary liver carcinoma and hepatitis B virus infection. The chain is made from TRBV28 and TRBJ2-5; the D gene cannot be resolved reliably. The CDR3 protein is CASSYLTYTFGLQETQYF. In nucleotides, the sequence is TGTGCCAGCAGTTATCTAACGTATACTTTTGGTCTCCAAGAGACCCAGTACTTC.